This TCR beta chain was documented in a study of blood T cells in healthy people across ages. Study-level results: The diversity estimates, figures obtained from one million T cells, were considered underestimates.

The trim removed 3 bases at V and 7 bases at J, leaving 15 bases unmatched. CDR1 is SGHTA and CDR2 is FQGNSA in the germline V gene. This CDR3 is built from 18 residues. The authors ran a second PCR of about 7 to 12 cycles using a sample-barcoded 5' primer and a J-beta primer mix. TCRdb itself ran the 5' RACE reads through MiXCR, one entry per CDR3 protein. The table includes about 1.8 million distinct CDR3 sequences, roughly 52% detected once. On this clonotype itself: Its antigen is not known.

Sequencing was performed on blood. The sequence derives from a woman in her thirties or forties in good health. The chain is built from TRBV7-2 and TRBJ2-1; 10 positions agree with TRBD2. CDR3 loop: CASSFTTLAGGRSNEQFF. CDR3 bases: TGTGCCAGCAGCTTCACTACCTTAGCGGGGGGCCGATCAAATGAGCAGTTCTTC.